Reported below is one TCR beta chain. The sample comes from a study of CD8+ T cells in alopecia areata. Overall study: Patients received oral tofacitinib, 5 to 10 mg twice daily, for moderate-to-severe alopecia areata. By percentage of affected scalp area, the severity of treated patients was scored.

Following extraction, RNA underwent reverse transcription to cDNA, which served as the sequencing template. Generated by immunoSEQ multiplex PCR, the TCRdb table keeps only in-frame clones and is missing some. The table shows around 160,000 clones, with 50% to 65% occurring only once. Treatment given: oral pan-JAK inhibitor, 5-10 mg twice daily. Sequences were derived from CD4+ T cells sorted from blood, sampled at week 24, from a patient treated with tofacitinib. This sequence originates from a human donor with alopecia areata.

The CDR3 here is CASSRGGSNTEAFF. DNA for the CDR3: TGTGCCAGCAGCCGGGGGGGATCGAACACTGAAGCTTTCTTT. The chain links TRBV4-2 to TRBJ1-1, with D tentatively TRBD1 (5 bases). This CDR3 comprises 14 residues. CDR1 and CDR2 (germline): LGHNA, YNFKEQ. Trimming cost V 4 bases and J 1 base, with 10 bases left between them.